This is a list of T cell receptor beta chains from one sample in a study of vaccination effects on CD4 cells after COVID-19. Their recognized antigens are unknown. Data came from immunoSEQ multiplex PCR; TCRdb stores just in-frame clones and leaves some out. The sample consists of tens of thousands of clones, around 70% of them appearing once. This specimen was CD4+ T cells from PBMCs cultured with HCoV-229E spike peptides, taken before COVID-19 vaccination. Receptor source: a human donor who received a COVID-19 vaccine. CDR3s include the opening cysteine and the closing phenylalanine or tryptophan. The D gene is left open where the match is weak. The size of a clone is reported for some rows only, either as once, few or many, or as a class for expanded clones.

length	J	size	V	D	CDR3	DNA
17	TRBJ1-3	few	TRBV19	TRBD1	CASSPEPDRASGNTIYF	TGTGCCAGTAGCCCCGAACCTGACAGGGCATCTGGAAACACCATATATTTT
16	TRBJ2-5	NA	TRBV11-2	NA	CASSLVKWGSGETQYF	TGTGCCAGCAGCTTAGTGAAATGGGGATCCGGGGAGACCCAGTACTTC
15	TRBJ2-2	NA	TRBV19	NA	CASSPGPGETGELFF	TGTGCCAGTAGCCCAGGACCGGGGGAGACCGGGGAGCTGTTTTTT
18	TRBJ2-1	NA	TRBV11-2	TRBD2	CASSPRLAGISSYNEQFF	TGTGCCAGCAGCCCACGGCTAGCGGGAATTTCCTCCTACAATGAGCAGTTCTTC
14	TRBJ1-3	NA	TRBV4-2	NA	CASSQDQTGNTIYF	TGTGCCAGCAGCCAAGATCAAACTGGAAACACCATATATTTT
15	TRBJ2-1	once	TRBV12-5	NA	CASGPPDGSYNEQFF	TGTGCTAGTGGTCCACCGGACGGCTCCTACAATGAGCAGTTCTTC
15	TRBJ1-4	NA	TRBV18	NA	CASSRRTATNEKLFF	TGTGCCAGCTCCCGACGGACAGCAACTAATGAAAAACTGTTTTTT
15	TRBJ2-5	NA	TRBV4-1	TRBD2	CASSRLAGYQETQYF	TGCGCCAGCAGTCGTCTAGCGGGGTATCAAGAGACCCAGTACTTC
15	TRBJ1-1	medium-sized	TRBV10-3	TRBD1	CAISDSGTVNTEAFF	TGTGCCATCAGTGATTCCGGGACAGTAAACACTGAAGCTTTCTTT
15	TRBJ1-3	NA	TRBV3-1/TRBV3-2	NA	CASSPRPSSGNTIYF	TGTGCCAGCAGCCCCCGACCAAGCTCTGGAAACACCATATATTTT
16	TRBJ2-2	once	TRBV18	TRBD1	CASSPPTGGNTGELFF	TGTGCCAGCTCACCTCCGACAGGGGGTAACACCGGGGAGCTGTTTTTT
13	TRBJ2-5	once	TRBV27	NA	CASSFLGTETQYF	TGTGCCAGCAGTTTTCTCGGAACGGAGACCCAGTACTTC
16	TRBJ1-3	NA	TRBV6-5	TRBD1	CASSYSTGTLGNTIYF	TGTGCCAGCAGTTACTCGACAGGGACTCTCGGAAACACCATATATTTT
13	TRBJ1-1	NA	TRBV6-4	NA	CASRNSLNTEAFF	TGTGCCAGCAGGAACAGCCTGAACACTGAAGCTTTCTTT
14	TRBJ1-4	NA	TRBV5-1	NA	CASSFTGTNEKLFF	TGCGCCAGCAGCTTTACAGGGACTAATGAAAAACTGTTTTTT
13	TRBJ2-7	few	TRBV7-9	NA	CASSLTASYEQYF	TGTGCCAGCAGCTTAACCGCCTCCTACGAGCAGTACTTC
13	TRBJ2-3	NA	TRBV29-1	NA	CSYGRTSTDTQYF	TGCAGCTATGGACGGACTAGCACAGATACGCAGTATTTT
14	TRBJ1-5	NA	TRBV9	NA	CASSVGTENQPQHF	TGTGCCAGCAGCGTAGGGACAGAAAATCAGCCCCAGCATTTT
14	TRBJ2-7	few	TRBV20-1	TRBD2	CSASPLAGSYEQYF	TGCAGTGCTAGTCCCCTAGCGGGATCGTACGAGCAGTACTTC
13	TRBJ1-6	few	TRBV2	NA	CASTGHGNSPLHF	TGTGCCAGCACGGGACACGGAAATTCACCCCTCCACTTT
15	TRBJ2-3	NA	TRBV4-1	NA	CASSQLIPGVDTQYF	TGCGCCAGCAGCCAACTTATACCGGGGGTAGATACGCAGTATTTT
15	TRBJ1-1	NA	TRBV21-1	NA	CASNHYRGRPTEAFF	TGTGCCAGCAACCACTATCGGGGGAGGCCCACTGAAGCTTTCTTT
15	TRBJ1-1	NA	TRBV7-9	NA	CASQGLAGPHTEAFF	TGTGCCAGCCAGGGGCTGGCCGGCCCCCACACTGAAGCTTTCTTT
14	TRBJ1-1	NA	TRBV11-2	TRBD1	CASKTGLMNTEAFF	TGTGCCAGCAAGACAGGGCTCATGAACACTGAAGCTTTCTTT
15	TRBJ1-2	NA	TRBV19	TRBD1	CASSIVGTVLYGYTF	TGTGCCAGTAGTATAGTCGGGACAGTTCTATATGGCTACACCTTC
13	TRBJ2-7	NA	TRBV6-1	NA	CASSHTSAYEQYF	TGTGCCAGCAGCCATACTTCTGCCTACGAGCAGTACTTC
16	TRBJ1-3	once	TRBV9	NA	CASSPNLGGRVDTIYF	TGTGCCAGCAGCCCCAACCTTGGCGGTAGGGTGGACACCATATATTTT